This TCR beta chain was identified in a study of neurological immune-mediated disorders. Germline loops: CDR1 SGHRS, CDR2 YFSETQ. V was shortened by 2 bases and J by 2 bases, with 14 bases between the two germline ends. The CDR3 length is 15 residues. General study results and limits: Across subjects, expanded clones had no CDR3 amino acid sequences in common, pointing to private repertoires in all groups.

Time point noted: longitudinal time-point 3. The starting material, 2 million PBMCs stored at -80 C, gave rise to the unsorted libraries. Ten or more counts support this clonotype. Antigen unknown. The cDNA was synthesized by 5'RACE incorporating 10-nucleotide random UMIs. In TCRdb, the 5' RACE reads were re-called with MiXCR into one record per CDR3 protein. Here the sample spans under 130,000 distinct CDR3 sequences, more than 10% being singletons. The rearrangement joins TRBV5-1 to TRBJ2-7; D might be TRBD1 (6 bases). The source material was PBMCs. The sequence came from a female donor with HTLV-1-associated myelopathy (HAM/TSP). CDR3 residues: CASSFRGEATYEQYF. Here the CDR3 DNA reads TGCGCCAGCAGCTTCAGGGGTGAGGCCACCTACGAGCAGTACTTC.